What follows are 19 T cell receptor beta chains derived from one specimen sequenced in a study. Using its own MiXCR run on the 5' RACE reads, TCRdb lists one record per CDR3 protein. The sample lists over 50,000 distinct CDR3 sequences; around 30% were seen once. The sequenced material came from tumor-infiltrating naive CD4+ T cells sorted from the breast tumor. Subset in this sample: naive CD4+ T cells, CD4+CD45RA+CD25-. These TCRs come from a female donor with breast cancer.

For this clonotype: In this CDR3 the conserved last residue, phenylalanine or tryptophan, is missing, so a read error is likely. This chain uses TRBV12-3 or TRBV12-4 with TRBJ1-4, with D perhaps matching TRBD1 (6 bases). The CDR3 loop spans 14 amino acids. Between the trimmed V and J ends, which lost 1 base and 8 bases, there was a span of 11 bases. The CDR3, as DNA: TGTGCCAGCAGTTTAGACGGGACAACCGAAAAACTGTTTTTA. Translating gives CASSLDGTTEKLFL.

On this clonotype: This could be a read error, since a much larger clone is one nucleotide away. The rearrangement links TRBV20-1 to TRBJ1-2; a possible D gene is TRBD1 (5 bases). V lost 6 bases and J lost 6, with 20 bases in between. Germline V lookup: CDR1 DFQATT, CDR2 SNEGSKA (reference sequence). CDR3 size: 14 residues. The CDR3 DNA reads TGCAGTGCCAGCCCCCTTGGGGGTTTCGATGGCTACACCTTC. This gives the protein CSASPLGGFDGYTF.

The chain links TRBV2 to TRBJ2-3; D ambiguous. With 4 bases removed from V and 1 base from J, the gap between germline ends came to 12 bases. Germline V CDR1 and CDR2: SNHLY, FYNNEI. There are 15 residues in the CDR3. As DNA, the CDR3 is TGTGCCAGCAGTGTCGAGAAGTGGGGCACAGATACGCAGTATTTT. Protein: CASSVEKWGTDTQYF.

This clonotype turned up a few times. V and J are TRBV4-3 and TRBJ2-3, with D possibly being TRBD1 or TRBD2 (5 bases each). V dropped 4 bases and J dropped 0 bases, with 11 bases sitting between them. CDR3 length: 15 residues. In germline, CDR1 is LGHNA, CDR2 YSLEER. CDR3 residues: CASSRDGTSTDTQYF. As DNA, the CDR3 is TGCGCCAGCAGCCGGGACGGAACTAGCACAGATACGCAGTATTTT.

A single count supports this clonotype. The chain links TRBV9 to TRBJ2-3, with 7 positions matching TRBD2. V shed 0 bases, J shed 4 bases, and the junction held 5 bases outside the gene matches. The germline gives CDR1 SGDLS, CDR2 YYNGEE. The CDR3 is 15 amino acids. CDR3 in amino acids: CASSVAWGGADTQYF. CDR3 coding DNA: TGTGCCAGCAGCGTAGCTTGGGGGGGGGCAGATACGCAGTATTTT.

This clonotype was found many times. The CDR3 nucleotides are TGTGCCATCAATGGGGGGTTTGGGGACACTGAAGCTTTCTTT. This encodes CAINGGFGDTEAFF. V usage is TRBV10-3 and J usage is TRBJ1-1; a weak D match, TRBD1 (5 bases). CDR1 is ENHRY and CDR2 is SYGVKD in the germline V gene. The CDR3 is 14 residues long. Between the trimmed V and J ends, which lost 7 bases and 3 bases, there was a span of 15 bases.

V and J are TRBV20-1 and TRBJ1-5; TRBD1 matches 7 bases. The V gene end was trimmed by 6 bases and the J gene end by 5 bases; junction bases not matched to a gene: 10. The germline V gene encodes CDR1 DFQATT and CDR2 SNEGSKA (reference sequence). This CDR3 contains 14 residues. CDR3 coding DNA: TGCAGTGCCCCCTCCGAGGGGGCCTATCAGCCCCAGCATTTT. Residues: CSAPSEGAYQPQHF.

At least ten counts were recorded for this clonotype. J is TRBJ2-1 and V is TRBV5-1, with D maybe TRBD1 (6 bases). Germline loops: CDR1 SGHRS, CDR2 YFSETQ. The V end was cut by 0 bases, the J end by 6 bases, with 7 bases between. This CDR3 is built from 13 residues. CDR3 in amino acids: CASSLDRANEQFF. CDR3 bases: TGCGCCAGCAGCTTGGACAGGGCCAATGAGCAGTTCTTC.

This clonotype was seen more than once but under ten times. This chain connects TRBV7-2 to TRBJ1-2, with 9 bases matching TRBD1. This CDR3 is 13 amino acids long. V trimming: 5 bases; J trimming: 5 bases; junction bases outside the gene matches: 3. Germline V gene lookup returns CDR1 SGHTA and CDR2 FQGNSA. The CDR3 loop reads CASSPGQGYGYTF. CDR3 nucleotide sequence: TGTGCCAGCAGCCCGGGACAGGGATATGGCTACACCTTC.

The table lists this clonotype with many counts. The genes are TRBV9 and TRBJ2-7; D remains ambiguous. Germline V gene sequence: CDR1 SGDLS, CDR2 YYNGEE. This CDR3 is 15 amino acids long. V was shortened by 0 bases and J by 0 bases, with 10 bases between the two germline ends. Written as DNA, the CDR3 is TGTGCCAGCAGCGTAGGCTCCCAGAGCTCCTACGAGCAGTACTTC. Its translation is CASSVGSQSSYEQYF.

This clonotype was recorded only once. The chain links TRBV15 to TRBJ2-5; a possible D gene is TRBD2 (7 bases). Per germline, CDR1 LNHNV and CDR2 YYDKDF (reference sequence). CDR3 size: 15 residues. Trimming removed 0 bases from V and 4 bases from J, with 12 bases in between. The CDR3 loop reads CATSRDQGGGETQYF. The CDR3 region has the DNA TGTGCCACCAGCAGAGATCAGGGAGGGGGAGAGACCCAGTACTTC.

The chain combines TRBV12-3 or TRBV12-4 with TRBJ1-1; D ambiguous. Between the trimmed V and J ends, which lost 5 bases and 3 bases, there was a span of 7 bases. The CDR3 runs 12 residues. The chain's CDR3 is CASSKGYTEAFF. CDR3 sequence (DNA): TGTGCCAGCAGTAAGGGTTACACTGAAGCTTTCTTT.

This clonotype was picked up many times. The chain's CDR3 is CASSLGRVNTGELFF. CDR3 coding DNA: TGTGCCAGCAGTTTAGGTAGAGTGAACACCGGGGAGCTGTTTTTT. This sequence joins TRBV12-3 or TRBV12-4 and TRBJ2-2, with no clear D. V lost 1 base and J 1 base, leaving 7 bases between the germline ends. The CDR3 totals 15 residues.

The V gene is TRBV15, the J gene TRBJ2-7; maybe TRBD1 (6 bases). Trimming took 3 bases from V and 5 from J, leaving 17 bases between them. The CDR3 spans 15 residues. Germline CDR1 reads LNHNV; CDR2 reads YYDKDF (reference sequence). CDR3 amino acids: CATSRDGDIQNEQYF. CDR3 sequence (DNA): TGTGCCACCAGCAGGGACGGGGACATACAGAACGAGCAGTACTTC.

This chain joins TRBV7-3 and TRBJ2-3; tentative D call: TRBD2 (5 bases). V dropped 4 bases and J dropped 6 bases, with 8 bases sitting between them. Germline V lookup: CDR1 SGHTA, CDR2 FQGTGA. This CDR3 is built from 12 residues. The CDR3 DNA is TGTGCCAGCAGCTCCGGGATGGATACGCAGTATTTT. Translating gives CASSSGMDTQYF.

The chain has TRBV6-1 and TRBJ1-1; tentatively, D is TRBD1 (6 bases). The CDR3 totals 15 residues. V shed 3 bases and J shed 4 bases, with 15 bases lying between them. CDR1 and CDR2 from the germline V gene are MNHNS and SASEGT. The CDR3 spells CASSEEIRGGTEAFF. The DNA of the CDR3 is TGTGCCAGCAGTGAGGAAATTCGAGGGGGCACTGAAGCTTTCTTT.

This clonotype was seen more than once but under ten times. The chain has TRBV20-1 and TRBJ1-3; weak D call: TRBD1 (6 bases). This CDR3 comprises 14 residues. Per germline, CDR1 DFQATT and CDR2 SNEGSKA (reference sequence). V was trimmed by 0 bases and J by 3 bases, leaving 9 bases between them. CDR3 sequence: CSARDGGVGNTIYF. The CDR3 DNA reads TGCAGTGCTAGAGATGGGGGCGTTGGAAACACCATATATTTT.

Turning to this clonotype: One end of the junction fails to match germline, which may point to a read error. V gene TRBV30 combines with J gene TRBJ1-1; D uncertain. Germline CDR1 GTSNPN, CDR2 SVGIG (reference sequence). The CDR3 spans 14 residues. CDR3 in DNA: TGTACCTGGACGTCATATACGGAGGACACTGAAGCTTTCTTT. This codes for CTWTSYTEDTEAFF.

This chain uses TRBV5-1 with TRBJ1-1; 8 bases agree with TRBD1. V was clipped by 6 bases and J by 5 bases; unmatched bases: 9. CDR1 SGHRS and CDR2 YFSETQ come from the germline V gene. The CDR3 is 14 residues long. This chain's CDR3 is CASNGQGALTEAFF. CDR3 DNA: TGCGCCAGCAACGGACAGGGAGCCCTAACTGAAGCTTTCTTT.